This is a list of T cell receptor beta chains from one sample in a study of T cells in localized non-small cell lung cancer. Libraries were prepared by immunoSEQ multiplex PCR; TCRdb keeps only in-frame clonotypes and omits some of them. The sample has about 70,000 clones; about 90% are singletons. Source: peripheral blood, taken before any cancer treatment. The source is a male donor aged 60 or older with stage III squamous cell lung carcinoma. The CDR3 runs from the conserved cysteine through the conserved F or W. D genes are given only for firm matches. Size tells how often a clone was seen (once, few, many) or the class of an expanded clone, and some rows leave it out.

d_gene	v_gene	j_gene	abundance	CDR3nt	CDR3aa
.	TRBV6-5	TRBJ2-3	few	TGTGCCAGCATCTCTACCGTGGGGACGCAGTATTTT	CASISTVGTQYF
.	TRBV19	TRBJ2-3	.	TGTGCCAAAGAGGGTAGCGGTCACACAGATACGCAGTATTTT	CAKEGSGHTDTQYF
.	TRBV2	TRBJ1-6	.	TGTGCCAGCAGTGAAAGGGGCAGGGATTCACCCCTCCACTTT	CASSERGRDSPLHF
.	TRBV28	TRBJ1-5	.	TGTGCCAGCAGTTTCCTGGACCGGATGAGTGGCAATCAGCCCCAGCATTTT	CASSFLDRMSGNQPQHF
.	TRBV11-2	TRBJ1-1	.	TGTGCCAGCAGCTTTGATTGGGCAGCCACTGAAGCTTTCTTT	CASSFDWAATEAFF
.	TRBV7-2	TRBJ2-4	.	TGTGCCAGCAGCTTAGGAAGGGACTTAGCCAAAAACATTCAGTACTTC	CASSLGRDLAKNIQYF
.	TRBV6-1	TRBJ2-2	.	TGTGCCAGCAGTGATCCCGGACGGAACACCGGGGAGCTGTTTTTT	CASSDPGRNTGELFF
TRBD2	TRBV4-1	TRBJ2-2	.	TGCGCCAGCAGCCAAGATGGCGGGGGGGCGAACACCGGGGAGCTGTTTTTT	CASSQDGGGANTGELFF
.	TRBV12-5	TRBJ1-3	.	TGTGCTAGTGGTTTGGTGGCCTCTGGAAACACCATATATTTT	CASGLVASGNTIYF
TRBD1	TRBV19	TRBJ2-3	.	TGTGCCAGTAGCCCAAGGGGGACAGGCACGGCAGATACGCAGTATTTT	CASSPRGTGTADTQYF
TRBD1	TRBV19	TRBJ1-1	.	TGTGCCAGTAGTGCGCGACAGGGGTTGACGGACACTGAAGCTTTCTTT	CASSARQGLTDTEAFF
.	TRBV5-1	TRBJ1-1	.	TGCGCCAGCAGGACCAATGCGTTTGGAGACACTGAAGCTTTCTTT	CASRTNAFGDTEAFF
.	TRBV9	TRBJ2-1	.	TGTGCCAGCAGCGTAGTTTCGGACCGGTCCAATGAGCAGTTCTTC	CASSVVSDRSNEQFF
.	TRBV19	TRBJ1-4	.	TGTGCCAGTAGTTTCTCCCAGGGGGAAAAACTGTTTTTT	CASSFSQGEKLFF
.	TRBV2	TRBJ1-5	few	TGTGCCAGCACCTTTTATAGCAATCAGCCCCAGCATTTT	CASTFYSNQPQHF
.	TRBV10-2	TRBJ2-7	.	TGCGCCACCCTCACCTCCTCCTACGAGCAGTACTTC	CATLTSSYEQYF
TRBD1	TRBV28	TRBJ1-2	.	TGTGCCAGCTCCGAAGGACAGGTCCGGGGGGGCTACACCTTC	CASSEGQVRGGYTF
TRBD1	TRBV10-3	TRBJ1-2	.	TGTGCCATCAGTCTAATGACAGGGAGCAACGGCTATGGCTACACCTTC	CAISLMTGSNGYGYTF
.	TRBV4-3	TRBJ1-2	few	TGCGCCAGCAGCCAAGATAACGCACGCGAATATGGCTACACCTTC	CASSQDNAREYGYTF
TRBD1	TRBV11-2	TRBJ2-3	.	TGTGCCAGCAGTTCTGGACAGGGCACAGATACGCAGTATTTT	CASSSGQGTDTQYF
.	TRBV27	TRBJ2-2	.	TGTGCCAGCAGTTTTCTGATCGGACTCAACACCGGGGAGCTGTTTTTT	CASSFLIGLNTGELFF
.	TRBV10-2	TRBJ2-3	.	TGCGCCAGCTCCCGTCAGGTAACAGATACGCAGTATTTT	CASSRQVTDTQYF
.	TRBV19	TRBJ1-2	few	TGTGCCAGTAGTATAACACTCTTTAACTATGGCTACACCTTC	CASSITLFNYGYTF
.	TRBV6-5	TRBJ2-7	.	TGTGCCAGCAGTTACCGCTCCGAGCAGTACTTC	CASSYRSEQYF
.	TRBV19	TRBJ1-3	.	TGTGCCAGTAGCCCGATGAGCTCTGGAAACACCATATATTTT	CASSPMSSGNTIYF
.	TRBV4-2	TRBJ2-1	.	TGTGCCAGCAGCCAAGTAGGCCGGGGCGATTACAATGAGCAGTTCTTC	CASSQVGRGDYNEQFF
.	TRBV19	TRBJ1-6	.	TGTGCCAGTAGTATGGGACACATCAATTCACCCCTCCACTTT	CASSMGHINSPLHF
.	TRBV29-1	TRBJ1-3	.	TGCAGCGTAACACAGGTCTCTGGAAACACCATATATTTT	CSVTQVSGNTIYF